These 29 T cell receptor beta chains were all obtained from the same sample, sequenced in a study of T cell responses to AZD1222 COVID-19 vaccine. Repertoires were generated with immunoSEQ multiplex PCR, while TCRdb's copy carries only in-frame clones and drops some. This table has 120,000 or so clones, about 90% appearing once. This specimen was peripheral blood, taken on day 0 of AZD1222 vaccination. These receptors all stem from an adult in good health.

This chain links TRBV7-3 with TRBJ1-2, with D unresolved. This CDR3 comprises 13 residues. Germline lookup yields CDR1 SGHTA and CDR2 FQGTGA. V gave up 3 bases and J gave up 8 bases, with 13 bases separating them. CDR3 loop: CASSFYGEEGYTF. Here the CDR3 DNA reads TGTGCCAGCAGCTTTTACGGGGAGGAAGGCTACACCTTC.

CDR3 coding DNA: TGTGCCAGCAGTGAAATTGGGGCGAACACTGAAGCTTTCTTT. Protein sequence: CASSEIGANTEAFF. V is TRBV2 and J is TRBJ1-1; TRBD1 is a possible D gene (5 bases). The CDR3 has 14 amino acids. Germline V gives CDR1 SNHLY, CDR2 FYNNEI. V lost 2 bases, J lost 1 base, and 8 bases lay in between.

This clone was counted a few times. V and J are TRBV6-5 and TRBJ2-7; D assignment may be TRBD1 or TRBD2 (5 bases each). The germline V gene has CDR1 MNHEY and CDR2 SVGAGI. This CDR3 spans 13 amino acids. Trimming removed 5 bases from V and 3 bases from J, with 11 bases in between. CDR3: CASSQAGGYEQYF. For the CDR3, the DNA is TGTGCCAGCAGTCAGGCTGGGGGCTACGAGCAGTACTTC.

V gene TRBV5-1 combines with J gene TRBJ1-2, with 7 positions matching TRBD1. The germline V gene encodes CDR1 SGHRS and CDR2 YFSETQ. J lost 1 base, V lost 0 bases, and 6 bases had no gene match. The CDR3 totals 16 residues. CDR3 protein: CASSLAGTEVNYGYTF. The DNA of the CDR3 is TGCGCCAGCAGCTTGGCCGGGACAGAAGTTAACTATGGCTACACCTTC.

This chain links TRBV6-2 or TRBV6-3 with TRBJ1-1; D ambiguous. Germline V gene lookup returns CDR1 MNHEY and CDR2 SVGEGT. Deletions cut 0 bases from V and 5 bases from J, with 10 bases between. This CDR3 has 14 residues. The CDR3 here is CASSYSVWGTEAFF. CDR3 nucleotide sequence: TGTGCCAGCAGTTACTCGGTCTGGGGAACTGAAGCTTTCTTT.

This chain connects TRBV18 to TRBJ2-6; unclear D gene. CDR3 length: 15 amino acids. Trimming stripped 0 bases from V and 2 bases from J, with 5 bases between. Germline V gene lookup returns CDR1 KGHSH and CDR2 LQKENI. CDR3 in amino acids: CASSPPGTGANVLTF. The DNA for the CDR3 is TGTGCCAGCTCACCACCGGGGACTGGGGCCAACGTCCTGACTTTC.

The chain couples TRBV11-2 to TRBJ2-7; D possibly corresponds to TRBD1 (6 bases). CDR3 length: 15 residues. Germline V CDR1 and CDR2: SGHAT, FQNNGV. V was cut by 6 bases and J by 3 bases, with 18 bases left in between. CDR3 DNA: TGTGCCAGCAGAACTCTGGGACATCGCGTCTACGAGCAGTACTTC. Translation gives CASRTLGHRVYEQYF.

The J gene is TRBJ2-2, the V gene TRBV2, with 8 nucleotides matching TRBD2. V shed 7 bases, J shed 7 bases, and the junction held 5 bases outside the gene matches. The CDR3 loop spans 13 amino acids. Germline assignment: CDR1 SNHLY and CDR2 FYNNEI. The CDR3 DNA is TGTGCCAGCACCCGGGAGGGCGGCGGGGAGCTGTTTTTT. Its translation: CASTREGGGELFF.

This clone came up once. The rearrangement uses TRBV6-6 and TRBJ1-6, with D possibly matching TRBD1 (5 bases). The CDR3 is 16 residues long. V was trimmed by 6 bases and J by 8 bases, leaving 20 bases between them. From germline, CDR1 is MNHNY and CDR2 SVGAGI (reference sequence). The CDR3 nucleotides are TGTGCCAGCAGCTTTCGCAGGGTCGAGTATCATTCACCCCTCCACTTT. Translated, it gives CASSFRRVEYHSPLHF.

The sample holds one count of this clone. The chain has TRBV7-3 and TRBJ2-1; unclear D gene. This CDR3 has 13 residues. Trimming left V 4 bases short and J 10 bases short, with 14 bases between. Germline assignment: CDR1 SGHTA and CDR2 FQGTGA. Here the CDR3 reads CASSWLSTTEQFF. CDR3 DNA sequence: TGTGCCAGCAGCTGGCTTAGTACCACCGAGCAGTTCTTC.

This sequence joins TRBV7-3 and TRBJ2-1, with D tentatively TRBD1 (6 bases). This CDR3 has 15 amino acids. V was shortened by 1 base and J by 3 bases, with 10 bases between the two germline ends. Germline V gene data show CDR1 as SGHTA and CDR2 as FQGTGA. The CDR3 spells CASSLILGGYNEQFF. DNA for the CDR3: TGTGCCAGCAGCTTAATCTTAGGGGGCTACAATGAGCAGTTCTTC.

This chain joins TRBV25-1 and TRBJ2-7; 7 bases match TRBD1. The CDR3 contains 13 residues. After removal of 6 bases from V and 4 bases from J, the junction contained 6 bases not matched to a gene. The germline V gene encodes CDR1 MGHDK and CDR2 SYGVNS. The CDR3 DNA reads TGTGCCAGCAGGAGACAGGGTACGTACGAGCAGTACTTC. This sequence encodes CASRRQGTYEQYF.

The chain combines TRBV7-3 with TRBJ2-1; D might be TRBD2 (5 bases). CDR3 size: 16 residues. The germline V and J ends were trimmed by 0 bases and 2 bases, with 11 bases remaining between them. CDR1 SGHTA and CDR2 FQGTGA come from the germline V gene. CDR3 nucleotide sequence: TGTGCCAGCAGCTTAACGGGCGGGTGGGCCTACAATGAGCAGTTCTTC. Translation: CASSLTGGWAYNEQFF. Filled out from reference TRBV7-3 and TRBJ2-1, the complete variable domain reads GAGVSQTPSNKVTEKGKYVELRCDPISGHTALYWYRQSLGQGPEFLIYFQGTGAADDSGLPNDRFFAVRPEGSVSTLKIQRTERGDSAVYLCASSLTGGWAYNEQFFGPGTRLTVL.

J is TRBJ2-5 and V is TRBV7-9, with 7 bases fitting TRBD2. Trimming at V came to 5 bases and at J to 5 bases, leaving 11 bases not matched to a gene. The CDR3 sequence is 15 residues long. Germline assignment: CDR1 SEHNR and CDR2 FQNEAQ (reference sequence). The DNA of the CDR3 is TGTGCCAGCAGCCGTGGACTAGGATGGGGGGAGACCCAGTACTTC. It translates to CASSRGLGWGETQYF.

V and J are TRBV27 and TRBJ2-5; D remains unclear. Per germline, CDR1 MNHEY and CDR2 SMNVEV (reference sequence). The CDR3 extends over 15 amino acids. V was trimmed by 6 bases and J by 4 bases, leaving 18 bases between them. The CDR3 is CASSPFRTTGETQYF. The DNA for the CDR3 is TGTGCCAGCAGCCCCTTTCGTACAACGGGAGAGACCCAGTACTTC.

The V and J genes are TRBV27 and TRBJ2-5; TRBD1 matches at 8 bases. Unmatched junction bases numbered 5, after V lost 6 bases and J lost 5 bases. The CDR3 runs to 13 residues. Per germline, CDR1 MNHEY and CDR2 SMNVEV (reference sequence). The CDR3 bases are TGTGCCAGCAGGGGACAGGCGGGGGAGACCCAGTACTTC. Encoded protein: CASRGQAGETQYF.

The CDR3 sequence is CASSQEGRSAYGYTF. The CDR3 nucleotides read TGCGCCAGCAGCCAAGAGGGACGGTCGGCCTATGGCTACACCTTC. The V and J genes are TRBV4-1 and TRBJ1-2; tentative D call: TRBD1 (5 bases). This CDR3 contains 15 residues. Germline loops: CDR1 MGHRA, CDR2 YSYEKL. Trimming removed 0 bases at V and 4 bases at J, with 12 bases between.

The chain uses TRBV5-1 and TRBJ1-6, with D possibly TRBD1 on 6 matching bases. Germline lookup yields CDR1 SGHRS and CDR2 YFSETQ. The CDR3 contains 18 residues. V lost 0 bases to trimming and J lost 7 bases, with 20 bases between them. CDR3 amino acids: CASSLEPQGRGSNSPLHF. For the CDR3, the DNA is TGCGCCAGCAGCTTGGAGCCACAGGGAAGGGGGTCAAATTCACCCCTCCACTTT.

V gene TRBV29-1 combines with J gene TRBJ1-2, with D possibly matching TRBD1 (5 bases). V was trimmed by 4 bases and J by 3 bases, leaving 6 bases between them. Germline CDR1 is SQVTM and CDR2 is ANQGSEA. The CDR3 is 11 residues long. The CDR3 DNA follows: TGCAGCGTTGGGGGGTACTATGGCTACACCTTC. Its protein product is CSVGGYYGYTF.

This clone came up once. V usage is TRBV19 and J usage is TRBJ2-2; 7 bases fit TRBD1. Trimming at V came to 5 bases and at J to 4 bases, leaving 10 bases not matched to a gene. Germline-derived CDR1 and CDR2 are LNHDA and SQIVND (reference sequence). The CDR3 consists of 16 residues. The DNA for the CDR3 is TGTGCCAGTAGTTTCTACCGGGCAGGGGGCACCGGGGAGCTGTTTTTT. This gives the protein CASSFYRAGGTGELFF. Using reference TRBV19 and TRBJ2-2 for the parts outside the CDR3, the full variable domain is DGGITQSPKYLFRKEGQNVTLSCEQNLNHDAMYWYRQDPGQGLRLIYYSQIVNDFQKGDIAEGYSVSREKKESFPLTVTSAQKNPTAFYLCASSFYRAGGTGELFFGEGSRLTVL.

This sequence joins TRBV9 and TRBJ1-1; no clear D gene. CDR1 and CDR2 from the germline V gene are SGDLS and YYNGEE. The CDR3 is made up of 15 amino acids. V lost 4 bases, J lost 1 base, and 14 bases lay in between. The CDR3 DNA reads TGTGCCAGCAGCAATCGACCCTATGCGAACACTGAAGCTTTCTTT. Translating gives CASSNRPYANTEAFF.

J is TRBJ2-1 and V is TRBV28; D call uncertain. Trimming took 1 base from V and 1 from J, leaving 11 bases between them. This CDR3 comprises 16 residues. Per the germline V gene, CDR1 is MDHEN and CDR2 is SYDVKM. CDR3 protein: CASSLYGGSSYNEQFF. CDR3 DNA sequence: TGTGCCAGCAGTTTATATGGCGGCAGTTCCTACAATGAGCAGTTCTTC.

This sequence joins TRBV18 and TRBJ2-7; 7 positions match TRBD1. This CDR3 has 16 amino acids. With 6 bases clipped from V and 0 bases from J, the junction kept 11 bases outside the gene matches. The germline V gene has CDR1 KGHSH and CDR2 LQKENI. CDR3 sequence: CASSPQTGTSSYEQYF. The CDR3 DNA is TGTGCCAGCTCCCCTCAGACAGGGACCAGCTCCTACGAGCAGTACTTC.

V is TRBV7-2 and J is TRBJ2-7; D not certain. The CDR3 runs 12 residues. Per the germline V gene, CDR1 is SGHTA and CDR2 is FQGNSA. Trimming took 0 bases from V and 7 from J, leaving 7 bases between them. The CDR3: CASSLAPVEQYF. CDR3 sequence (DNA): TGTGCCAGCAGCTTAGCTCCGGTAGAGCAGTACTTC. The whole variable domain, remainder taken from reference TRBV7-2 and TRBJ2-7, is GAGVSQSPSNKVTEKGKDVELRCDPISGHTALYWYRQSLGQGLEFLIYFQGNSAPDKSGLPSDRFSAERTGGSVSTLTIQRTQQEDSAVYLCASSLAPVEQYFGPGTRLTVT.

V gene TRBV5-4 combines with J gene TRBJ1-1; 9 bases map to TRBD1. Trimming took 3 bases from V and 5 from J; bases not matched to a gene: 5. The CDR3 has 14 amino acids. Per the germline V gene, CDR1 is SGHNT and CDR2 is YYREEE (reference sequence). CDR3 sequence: CASSYGQGWTEAFF. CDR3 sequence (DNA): TGTGCCAGCAGCTACGGACAGGGGTGGACTGAAGCTTTCTTT.

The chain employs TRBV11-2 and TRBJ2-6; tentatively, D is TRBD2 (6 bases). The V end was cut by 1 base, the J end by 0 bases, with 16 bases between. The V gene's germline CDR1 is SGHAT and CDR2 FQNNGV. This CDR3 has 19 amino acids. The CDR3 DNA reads TGTGCCAGCAGCTTAGTGCTCTGGGGACTTTACTCTGGGGCCAACGTCCTGACTTTC. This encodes CASSLVLWGLYSGANVLTF.

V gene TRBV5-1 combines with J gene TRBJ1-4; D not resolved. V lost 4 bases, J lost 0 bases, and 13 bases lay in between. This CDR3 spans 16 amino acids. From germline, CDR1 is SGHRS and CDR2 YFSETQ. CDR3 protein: CASSEWAGATNEKLFF. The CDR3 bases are TGCGCCAGCAGCGAGTGGGCAGGAGCAACTAATGAAAAACTGTTTTTT. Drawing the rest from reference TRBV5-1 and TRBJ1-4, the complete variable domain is KAGVTQTPRYLIKTRGQQVTLSCSPISGHRSVSWYQQTPGQGLQFLFEYFSETQRNKGNFPGRFSGRQFSNSRSEMNVSTLELGDSALYLCASSEWAGATNEKLFFGSGTQLSVL.

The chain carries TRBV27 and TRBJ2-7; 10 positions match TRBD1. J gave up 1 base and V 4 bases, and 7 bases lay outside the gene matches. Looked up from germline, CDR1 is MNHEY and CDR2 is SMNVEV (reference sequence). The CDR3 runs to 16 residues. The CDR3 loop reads CASSSPRQGASYEQYF. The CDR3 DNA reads TGTGCCAGCAGTTCCCCCCGACAGGGGGCTTCCTACGAGCAGTACTTC.

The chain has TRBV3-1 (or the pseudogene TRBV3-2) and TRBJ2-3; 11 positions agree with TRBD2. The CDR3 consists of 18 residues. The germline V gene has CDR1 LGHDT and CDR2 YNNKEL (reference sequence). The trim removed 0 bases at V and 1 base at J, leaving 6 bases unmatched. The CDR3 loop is CASSQELAGAMGTDTQYF. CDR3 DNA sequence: TGTGCCAGCAGCCAAGAACTAGCGGGAGCGATGGGCACAGATACGCAGTATTTT.